The 23 T cell receptor beta chains presented below share a single source sample, sequenced in a study of T cell changes during pregnancy in multiple sclerosis (dated by TCRdb to between 2019 and 2020). Libraries were built with the immunoSEQ multiplex PCR assay. This immuneACCESS table, as held by TCRdb, lists in-frame sequences with V and J called but not all clones. Of the missing ones, under half trace to an unresolved V gene in checked studies; the others have no known cause. The sample table lists approximately 35,000 clones, about 91% of them with a count of one. Together, the top ten hold approximately 2.6% of the sample. The input for sequencing was CD4+ T cells from peripheral blood mononuclear cells, taken in the third trimester of pregnancy. These TCRs come from a female donor in good health, enrolled as a control in a pregnancy study.

The rearrangement joins TRBV7-3 to TRBJ2-1; 14 bases match TRBD2. Looked up from germline, CDR1 is SGHTA and CDR2 is FQGTGA. This CDR3 contains 21 residues. Losses at the gene ends were 6 bases for V and 2 bases for J; bases not matched to a gene: 18. CDR3 region: CASSSPTRTGTSGGPYNEQFF. The CDR3 nucleotides read TGTGCCAGCAGTTCCCCCACTAGGACAGGGACTAGCGGGGGCCCCTACAATGAGCAGTTCTTC.

The V gene is TRBV7-2, the J gene TRBJ2-1; D not certain. Trimming took 7 bases from V and 10 from J, leaving 20 bases between them. The CDR3 is 14 residues long. The germline CDR1 and CDR2 sequences are SGHTA and FQGNSA. CDR3 in DNA: TGTGCCAGCATCCCGTTTGGCCTCCGCGGAGAGCAGTTCTTC. Translated: CASIPFGLRGEQFF.

A word on this clone: Within the sample, other DNA sequences also encode this same CDR3. The V and J genes are TRBV7-9 and TRBJ1-2; 8 bases map to TRBD1. Germline CDR1 SEHNR, CDR2 FQNEAQ (reference sequence). The CDR3 is 14 amino acids. V lost 5 bases to trimming and J lost 1 base; unmatched junction nucleotides: 3. The CDR3 DNA reads TGTGCCAGCAGCCCAGGACAGGGTAACTATGGCTACACCTTC. Amino acids: CASSPGQGNYGYTF. Drawing the rest from reference TRBV7-9 and TRBJ1-2, the complete variable domain is DTGVSQNPRHKITKRGQNVTFRCDPISEHNRLYWYRQTLGQGPEFLTYFQNEAQLEKSRLLSDRFSAERPKGSFSTLEIQRTEQGDSAMYLCASSPGQGNYGYTFGSGTRLTVV.

The chain recombines TRBV18 with TRBJ1-5; 7 bases are a match to TRBD1. Germline values: CDR1 KGHSH, CDR2 LQKENI. The length of the CDR3 is 15 residues. Trimming took 4 bases from V and 3 from J; bases not matched to a gene: 6. The CDR3 nucleotides are TGTGCCAGCTCACTACAGGGGTATGCCAATCAGCCCCAGCATTTT. This translates into CASSLQGYANQPQHF.

The J gene is TRBJ2-5, the V gene TRBV7-9; TRBD1 might be the D (5 bases). CDR3 size: 14 residues. Per the germline V gene, CDR1 is SEHNR and CDR2 is FQNEAQ (reference sequence). The V end lost 4 bases, the J end lost 5 bases, and 14 bases lay between the germline ends. The CDR3 coding sequence is TGTGCCAGCAGCTCAGGGCCCCTAGGGGAGACCCAGTACTTC. This codes for CASSSGPLGETQYF.

This clone came up once. The chain couples TRBV27 to TRBJ2-7; 12 bases agree with TRBD1. CDR1 and CDR2 (germline): MNHEY, SMNVEV (reference sequence). V gave up 4 bases and J gave up 2 bases; unmatched junction bases: 6. The CDR3 sequence is 16 residues long. This CDR3 is CASSYKGTGGAYEQYF. The DNA for the CDR3 is TGTGCCAGCAGTTACAAAGGGACAGGGGGCGCCTACGAGCAGTACTTC.

This chain connects TRBV4-1 to TRBJ2-2, with D perhaps TRBD2 (6 bases). The CDR3 sequence is 15 residues long. V shed 0 bases and J shed 7 bases, with 12 bases lying between them. CDR1 MGHRA and CDR2 YSYEKL come from the germline V gene. As DNA, the CDR3 is TGCGCCAGCAGCCAAGATTCAGGTAGCGGCGGGGAGCTGTTTTTT. Translated: CASSQDSGSGGELFF.

V and J are TRBV4-2 and TRBJ2-7; 9 nucleotides align to TRBD1. V gave up 0 bases and J gave up 5 bases; unmatched junction bases: 5. The CDR3 extends over 15 amino acids. CDR1 is LGHNA and CDR2 is YNFKEQ in the germline V gene. In DNA form, the CDR3 reads TGTGCCAGCAGCCAAGAGACAGGGGGGAGAAACGAGCAGTACTTC. Its translation is CASSQETGGRNEQYF.

The V gene is TRBV7-8, the J gene TRBJ2-3, with D hard to call. Between the trimmed V and J ends, which lost 6 bases and 1 base, there was a span of 11 bases. Germline V gene lookup returns CDR1 SGHVS and CDR2 FQNEAQ. The CDR3 consists of 14 residues. The CDR3 DNA sequence: TGTGCCAGCAGGCTCATAGCCGGCACAGATACGCAGTATTTT. Protein product: CASRLIAGTDTQYF.

CDR3 DNA sequence: TGTGCCAGCAGCGTATCCTCGGACACCCTTGGGTACACTGAAGCTTTCTTT. It is translated as CASSVSSDTLGYTEAFF. The gene calls are TRBV21-1 and TRBJ1-1; the table's D gene call, TRBD1, was not cross checked with the DNA. TRBV21-1 is given as a pseudogene. The CDR3 loop spans 17 amino acids.

This chain joins TRBV19 and TRBJ1-5; possibly TRBD1 for D (5 bases). This CDR3 spans 13 amino acids. Germline assignment: CDR1 LNHDA and CDR2 SQIVND (reference sequence). Trimming removed 8 bases at V and 6 bases at J, with 14 bases between. The CDR3 DNA is TGTGCCAGTGATAGGACATCAGGTCAGCCCCAGCATTTT. It yields the protein CASDRTSGQPQHF.

This chain connects TRBV5-1 to TRBJ1-1, with D possibly being TRBD1 (6 bases). CDR3 length equals 12 residues. The germline V and J ends were trimmed by 2 bases and 5 bases, with 7 bases remaining between them. Germline-derived CDR1 and CDR2 are SGHRS and YFSETQ. In DNA form, the CDR3 reads TGCGCCAGCAGCTTACAGGGTACTGAAGCTTTCTTT. Amino acid sequence: CASSLQGTEAFF.

V is TRBV30 and J is TRBJ1-4; tentative D call: TRBD1 (5 bases). The germline gives CDR1 GTSNPN, CDR2 SVGIG (reference sequence). The CDR3 has 14 residues. Trimming stripped 1 base from V and 5 bases from J, with 11 bases between. The CDR3 sequence: CAWSGPGSNEKLFF. The CDR3 DNA follows: TGTGCCTGGAGTGGTCCAGGGTCGAATGAAAAACTGTTTTTT.

This clone was found once. In the same sample, other DNA sequences code for this CDR3. The chain carries TRBV19 and TRBJ2-2; possibly TRBD1 for D (6 bases). V gave up 9 bases and J gave up 6 bases, with 17 bases separating them. The CDR3 has 14 residues. CDR1 and CDR2 (germline): LNHDA, SQIVND (reference sequence). CDR3 nucleotide sequence: TGTGCCAGCACAGCAGGGGAAAAAGCCGGGGAGCTGTTTTTT. This translates into CASTAGEKAGELFF.

V is TRBV28 and J is TRBJ2-3; maybe TRBD2 (5 bases). The germline CDR1 and CDR2 sequences are MDHEN and SYDVKM. The CDR3 totals 16 residues. The V end lost 6 bases, the J end lost 0 bases, and 16 bases lay between the germline ends. CDR3 DNA: TGTGCCAGCAGCCGCCTTTTTGGCGGGAGCACAGATACGCAGTATTTT. Protein product: CASSRLFGGSTDTQYF.

V and J are TRBV9 and TRBJ2-2, with D perhaps TRBD1 (5 bases). CDR3 size: 15 residues. Deletions cut 0 bases from V and 8 bases from J, with 14 bases between. In germline, CDR1 is SGDLS, CDR2 YYNGEE. In DNA, the CDR3 is TGTGCCAGCAGCGTAGGCAGGGAAGGAAGGGGGGAGCTGTTTTTT. Translated, it gives CASSVGREGRGELFF.

The J gene is TRBJ1-2, the V gene TRBV2, with 8 bases that match TRBD1. CDR3 length: 14 residues. The V gene end was trimmed by 6 bases and the J gene end by 6 bases; junction bases not matched to a gene: 9. CDR1 and CDR2 from the germline V gene are SNHLY and FYNNEI. This CDR3 reads CASRIRTGRDGYTF. The CDR3 DNA follows: TGTGCCAGCAGGATTAGGACAGGGAGGGATGGCTACACCTTC. Full variable domain (remainder filled in from reference TRBV2 and TRBJ1-2): EPEVTQTPSHQVTQMGQEVILRCVPISNHLYFYWYRQILGQKVEFLVSFYNNEISEKSEIFDDQFSVERPDGSNFTLKIRSTKLEDSAMYFCASRIRTGRDGYTFGSGTRLTVV.

This clone showed up just once. The chain employs TRBV6-5 and TRBJ1-1, with 7 bases lining up with TRBD1. There are 14 residues in the CDR3. The ends lost 5 bases at V and 4 bases at J; junction bases unmatched: 7. CDR1 is MNHEY, CDR2 SVGAGI, per germline. The CDR3 spells CASSVRGFGTEAFF. In DNA form, the CDR3 reads TGTGCCAGCAGTGTCAGGGGGTTTGGCACTGAAGCTTTCTTT.

This chain joins TRBV27 and TRBJ2-7, with 7 bases identical to TRBD1. V was clipped by 5 bases and J by 6 bases; unmatched bases: 7. CDR3 length: 13 residues. Germline-derived CDR1 and CDR2 are MNHEY and SMNVEV (reference sequence). CDR3 nucleotide sequence: TGTGCCAGCAGTGAACAGGGGCCTCGCGAGCAGTACTTC. This sequence encodes CASSEQGPREQYF.

The V gene is TRBV19, the J gene TRBJ2-1; a weak D match, TRBD1 (6 bases). The CDR3 is 15 amino acids. V shed 0 bases and J shed 2 bases, with 8 bases lying between them. CDR1 is LNHDA, CDR2 SQIVND, per germline (reference sequence). The CDR3 is CASSIEQGAYNEQFF. In DNA form, the CDR3 reads TGTGCCAGTAGTATAGAACAGGGCGCCTACAATGAGCAGTTCTTC.

This chain links TRBV27 with TRBJ2-3, with 7 positions matching TRBD2. Trimming cost V 3 bases and J 1 base; bases outside gene matches: 7. Germline CDR1 MNHEY, CDR2 SMNVEV (reference sequence). This CDR3 has 16 residues. CDR3 sequence: CASSFQRGSGTDTQYF. In DNA, the CDR3 is TGTGCCAGCAGTTTTCAGCGGGGATCAGGCACAGATACGCAGTATTTT.

The chain couples TRBV7-9 to TRBJ2-1; 7 bases map to TRBD1. Germline values: CDR1 SEHNR, CDR2 FQNEAQ (reference sequence). The CDR3 totals 15 residues. V lost 3 bases to trimming and J lost 3 bases; unmatched junction nucleotides: 5. This CDR3 is CASSFQQGFYNEQFF. The CDR3 bases are TGTGCCAGCAGCTTCCAACAGGGGTTCTACAATGAGCAGTTCTTC.

The J gene is TRBJ1-6, the V gene TRBV19, with 10 bases aligning to TRBD1. V lost 10 bases and J lost 8; bases outside the gene matches: 5. The CDR3 extends over 13 amino acids. Germline assignment: CDR1 LNHDA and CDR2 SQIVND (reference sequence). CDR3 DNA sequence: TGTGCCACCCGGGACAGGGGTTATTCACCCCTCCACTTT. Protein: CATRDRGYSPLHF.